Sequencing of this T cell receptor (beta chain) was carried out in a study of T cells in localized non-small cell lung cancer. Germline V gene lookup returns CDR1 SGHRS and CDR2 YFSETQ. The CDR3 extends over 15 amino acids. Trimming left V 4 bases short and J 2 bases short, with 15 bases between. Produced via immunoSEQ multiplex PCR; TCRdb's table is partial and in-frame only. The sample yields 70,000 or so clones, around 84% seen once. The sequence came from a female donor older than 55 with stage I lung adenocarcinoma. This rearrangement joins TRBV5-1 to TRBJ1-1, with a possible D match to TRBD1 (6 bases). The sequences come from peripheral blood, collected before any cancer treatment. The CDR3 coding sequence is TGCGCCAGCAGCACCACGACAGGATTTAACACTGAAGCTTTCTTT. Translating it yields CASSTTTGFNTEAFF.